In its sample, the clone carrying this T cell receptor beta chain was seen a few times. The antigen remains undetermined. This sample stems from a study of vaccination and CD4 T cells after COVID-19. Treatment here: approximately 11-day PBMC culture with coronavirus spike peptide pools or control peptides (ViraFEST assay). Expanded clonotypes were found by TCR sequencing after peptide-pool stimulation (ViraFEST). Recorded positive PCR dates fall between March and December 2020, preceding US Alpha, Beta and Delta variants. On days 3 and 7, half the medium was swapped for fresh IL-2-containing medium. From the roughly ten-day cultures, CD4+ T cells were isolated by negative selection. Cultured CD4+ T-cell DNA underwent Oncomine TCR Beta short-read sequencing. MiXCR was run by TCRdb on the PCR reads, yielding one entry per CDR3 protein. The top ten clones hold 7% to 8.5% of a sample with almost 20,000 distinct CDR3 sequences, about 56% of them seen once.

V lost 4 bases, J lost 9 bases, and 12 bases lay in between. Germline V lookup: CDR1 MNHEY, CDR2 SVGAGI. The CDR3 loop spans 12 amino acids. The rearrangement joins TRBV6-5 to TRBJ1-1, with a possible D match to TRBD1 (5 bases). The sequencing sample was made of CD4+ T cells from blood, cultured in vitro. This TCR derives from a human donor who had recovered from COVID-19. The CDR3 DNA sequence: TGTGCCAGCAGTTTACCGGGACCCCAAGCTTTCTTT. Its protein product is CASSLPGPQAFF.